This TCR beta chain was identified in a study of T cell repertoires in cytomegalovirus infection. V shed 5 bases and J shed 6 bases, with 16 bases lying between them. The CDR3 has 14 residues. TCRdb called the reads again in MiXCR, with one record for every CDR3 protein. The table lists 450,000 to 650,000 distinct CDR3 sequences, less than 30% of them singletons. This TCR came from a human donor in good health (CMV status not recorded). Some clones in this sample may be carry-over from other donors' samples. Sequenced input: PBMCs. The rearrangement joins TRBV12-3 or TRBV12-4 to TRBJ1-2; perhaps TRBD1 as D (5 bases). The CDR3 DNA is TGTGCCAGCAGTCCCCAGGGCGGGGGTAATGGCTACACCTTC. Translated, it gives CASSPQGGGNGYTF.